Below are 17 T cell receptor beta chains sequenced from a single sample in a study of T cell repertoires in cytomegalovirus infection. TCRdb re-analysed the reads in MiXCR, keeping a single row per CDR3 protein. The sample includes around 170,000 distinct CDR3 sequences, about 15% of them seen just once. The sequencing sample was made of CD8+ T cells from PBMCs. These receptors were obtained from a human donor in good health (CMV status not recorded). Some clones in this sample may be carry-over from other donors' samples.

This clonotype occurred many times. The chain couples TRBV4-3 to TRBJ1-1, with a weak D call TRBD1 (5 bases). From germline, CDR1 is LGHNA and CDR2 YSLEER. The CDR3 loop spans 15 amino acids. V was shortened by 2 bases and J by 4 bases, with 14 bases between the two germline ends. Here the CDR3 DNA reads TGCGCCAGCAGCCAAAGCCGCGCTGGGGGCACTGAAGCTTTCTTT. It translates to CASSQSRAGGTEAFF.

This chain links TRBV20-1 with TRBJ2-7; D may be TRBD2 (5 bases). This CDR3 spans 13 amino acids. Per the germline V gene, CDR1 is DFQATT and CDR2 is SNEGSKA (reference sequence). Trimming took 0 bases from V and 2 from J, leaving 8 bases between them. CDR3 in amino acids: CSARDRTAYEQYF. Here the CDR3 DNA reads TGCAGTGCTAGAGATCGGACTGCCTACGAGCAGTACTTC.

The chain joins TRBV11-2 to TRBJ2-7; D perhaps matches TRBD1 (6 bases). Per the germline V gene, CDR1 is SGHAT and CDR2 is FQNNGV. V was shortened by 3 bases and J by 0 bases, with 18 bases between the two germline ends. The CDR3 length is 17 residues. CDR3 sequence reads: CASSFTRQGPSSYEQYF. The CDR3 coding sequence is TGTGCCAGCAGCTTCACTAGGCAGGGGCCTAGCTCCTACGAGCAGTACTTC.

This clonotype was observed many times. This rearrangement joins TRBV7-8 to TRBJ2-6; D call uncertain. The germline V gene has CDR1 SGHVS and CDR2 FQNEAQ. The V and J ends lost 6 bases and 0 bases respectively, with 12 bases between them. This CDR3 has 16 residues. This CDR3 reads CASRFGPRSGANVLTF. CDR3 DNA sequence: TGTGCCAGCAGATTTGGACCGCGCTCTGGGGCCAACGTCCTGACTTTC. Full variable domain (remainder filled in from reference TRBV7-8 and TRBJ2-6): GAGVSQSPRYKVAKRGQDVALRCDPISGHVSLFWYQQALGQGPEFLTYFQNEAQLDKSGLPSDRFFAERPEGSVSTLKIQRTQQEDSAVYLCASRFGPRSGANVLTFGAGSRLTVL.

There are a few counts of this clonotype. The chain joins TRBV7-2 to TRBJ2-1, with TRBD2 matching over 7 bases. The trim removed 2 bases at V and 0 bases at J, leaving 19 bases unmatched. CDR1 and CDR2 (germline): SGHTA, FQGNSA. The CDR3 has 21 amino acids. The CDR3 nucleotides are TGTGCCAGCAGCTTATGGATGTATCGGGAGGCTACCGGAAGCTCCTACAATGAGCAGTTCTTC. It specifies CASSLWMYREATGSSYNEQFF.

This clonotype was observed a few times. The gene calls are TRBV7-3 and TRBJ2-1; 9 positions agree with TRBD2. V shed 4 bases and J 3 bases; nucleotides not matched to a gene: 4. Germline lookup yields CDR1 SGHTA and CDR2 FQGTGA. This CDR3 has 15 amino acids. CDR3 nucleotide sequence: TGTGCCAGCAGCTCCGGGACTAGCAGCTACAATGAGCAGTTCTTC. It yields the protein CASSSGTSSYNEQFF.

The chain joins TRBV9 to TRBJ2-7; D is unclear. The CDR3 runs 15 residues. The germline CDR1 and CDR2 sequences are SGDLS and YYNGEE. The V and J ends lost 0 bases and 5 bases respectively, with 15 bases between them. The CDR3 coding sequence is TGTGCCAGCAGCGTAGAGGGCTTAGCATCCGACGAGCAGTACTTC. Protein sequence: CASSVEGLASDEQYF.

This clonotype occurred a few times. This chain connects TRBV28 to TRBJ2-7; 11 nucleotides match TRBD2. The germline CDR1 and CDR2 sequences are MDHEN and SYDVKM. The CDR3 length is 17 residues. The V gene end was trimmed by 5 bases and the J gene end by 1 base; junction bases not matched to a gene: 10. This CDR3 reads CASSLSLAGGPSYEQYF. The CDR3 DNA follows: TGTGCCAGCAGTCTTTCCTTAGCGGGAGGGCCTTCCTACGAGCAGTACTTC.

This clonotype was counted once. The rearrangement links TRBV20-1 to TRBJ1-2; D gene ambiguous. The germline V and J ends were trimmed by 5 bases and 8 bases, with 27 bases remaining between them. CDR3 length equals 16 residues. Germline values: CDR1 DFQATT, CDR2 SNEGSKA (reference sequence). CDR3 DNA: TGCAGTGCTCAGAGAGTTCTGCGGCCGGCTAAGGGCGGCTACACCTTC. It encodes CSAQRVLRPAKGGYTF.

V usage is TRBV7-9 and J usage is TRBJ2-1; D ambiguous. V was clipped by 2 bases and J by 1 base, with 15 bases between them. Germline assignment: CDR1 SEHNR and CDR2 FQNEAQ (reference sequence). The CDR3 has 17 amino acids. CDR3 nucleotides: TGTGCCAGCAGCTTACCAAGGCCTACCTCATCCTACAATGAGCAGTTCTTC. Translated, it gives CASSLPRPTSSYNEQFF.

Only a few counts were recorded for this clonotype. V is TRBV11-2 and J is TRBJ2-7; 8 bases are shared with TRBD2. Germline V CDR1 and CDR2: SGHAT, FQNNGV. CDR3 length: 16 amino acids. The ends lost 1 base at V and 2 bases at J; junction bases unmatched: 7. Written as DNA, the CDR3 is TGTGCCAGCAGCTTAGTCTCTAGCGGGCAAACCTACGAGCAGTACTTC. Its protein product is CASSLVSSGQTYEQYF.

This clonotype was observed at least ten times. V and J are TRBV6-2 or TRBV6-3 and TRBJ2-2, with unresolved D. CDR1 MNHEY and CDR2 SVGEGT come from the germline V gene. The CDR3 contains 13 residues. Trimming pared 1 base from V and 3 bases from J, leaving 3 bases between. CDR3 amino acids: CASSYLDTGELFF. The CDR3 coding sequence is TGTGCCAGCAGTTACTTAGACACCGGGGAGCTGTTTTTT.

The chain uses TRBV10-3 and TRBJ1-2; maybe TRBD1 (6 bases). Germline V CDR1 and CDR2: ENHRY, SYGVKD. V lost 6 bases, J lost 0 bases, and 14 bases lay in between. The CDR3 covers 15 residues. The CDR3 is CAIRNEQGANYGYTF. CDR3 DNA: TGTGCCATCAGAAACGAACAGGGAGCTAACTATGGCTACACCTTC.

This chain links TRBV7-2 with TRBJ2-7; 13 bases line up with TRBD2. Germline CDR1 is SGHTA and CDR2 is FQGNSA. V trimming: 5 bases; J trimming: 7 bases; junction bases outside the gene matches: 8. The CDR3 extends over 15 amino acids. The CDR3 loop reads CASSLRTSGGGEQYF. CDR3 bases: TGTGCCAGCAGCCTGAGGACTAGCGGGGGAGGAGAGCAGTACTTC.

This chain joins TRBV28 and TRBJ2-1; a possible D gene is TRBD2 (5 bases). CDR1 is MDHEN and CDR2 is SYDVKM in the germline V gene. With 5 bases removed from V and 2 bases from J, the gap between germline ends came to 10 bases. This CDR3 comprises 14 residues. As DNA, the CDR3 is TGTGCCAGCAGTCTTGACGGGACCTACAATGAGCAGTTCTTC. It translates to CASSLDGTYNEQFF.

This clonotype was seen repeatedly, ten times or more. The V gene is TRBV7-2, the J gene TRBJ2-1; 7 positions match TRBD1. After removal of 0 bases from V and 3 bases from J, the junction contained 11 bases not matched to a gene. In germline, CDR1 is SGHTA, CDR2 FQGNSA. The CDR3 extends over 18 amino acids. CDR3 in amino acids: CASSLALLRQGIYNEQFF. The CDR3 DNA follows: TGTGCCAGCAGCTTAGCGCTCCTAAGACAGGGTATCTACAATGAGCAGTTCTTC.

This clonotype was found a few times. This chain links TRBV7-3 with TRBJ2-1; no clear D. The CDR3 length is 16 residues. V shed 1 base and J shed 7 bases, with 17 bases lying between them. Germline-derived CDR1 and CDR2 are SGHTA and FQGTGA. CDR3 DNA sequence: TGTGCCAGCAGCTTAATAGGCGGCTCCCCCAGGAATGAGCAGTTCTTC. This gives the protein CASSLIGGSPRNEQFF. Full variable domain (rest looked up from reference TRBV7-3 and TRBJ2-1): GAGVSQTPSNKVTEKGKYVELRCDPISGHTALYWYRQSLGQGPEFLIYFQGTGAADDSGLPNDRFFAVRPEGSVSTLKIQRTERGDSAVYLCASSLIGGSPRNEQFFGPGTRLTVL.